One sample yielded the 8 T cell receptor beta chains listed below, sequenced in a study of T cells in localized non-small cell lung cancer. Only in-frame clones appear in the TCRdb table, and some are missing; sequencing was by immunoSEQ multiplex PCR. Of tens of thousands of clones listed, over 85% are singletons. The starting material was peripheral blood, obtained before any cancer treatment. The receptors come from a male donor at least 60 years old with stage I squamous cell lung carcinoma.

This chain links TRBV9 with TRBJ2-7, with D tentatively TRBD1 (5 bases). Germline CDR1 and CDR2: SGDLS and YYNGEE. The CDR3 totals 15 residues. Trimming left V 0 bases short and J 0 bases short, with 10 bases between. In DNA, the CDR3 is TGTGCCAGCAGCGTAGGTCCAGGGAACTCCTACGAGCAGTACTTC. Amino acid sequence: CASSVGPGNSYEQYF.

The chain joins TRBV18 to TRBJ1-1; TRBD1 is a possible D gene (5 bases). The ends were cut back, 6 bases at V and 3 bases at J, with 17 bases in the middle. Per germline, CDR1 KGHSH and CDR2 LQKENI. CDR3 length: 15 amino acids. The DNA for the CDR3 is TGTGCCAGCTCGCGTCTACAGGCGGGGGACACTGAAGCTTTCTTT. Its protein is CASSRLQAGDTEAFF.

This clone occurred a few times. The CDR3 nucleotides read TGTGCCAGCAGGCTGGGGCCAGGAACTGGAAACACCATATATTTT. Protein product: CASRLGPGTGNTIYF. The chain has TRBV6-1 and TRBJ1-3, with D perhaps TRBD1 (5 bases). Germline CDR1 MNHNS, CDR2 SASEGT. The CDR3 is made up of 15 amino acids. With 6 bases removed from V and 2 bases from J, the gap between germline ends came to 14 bases.

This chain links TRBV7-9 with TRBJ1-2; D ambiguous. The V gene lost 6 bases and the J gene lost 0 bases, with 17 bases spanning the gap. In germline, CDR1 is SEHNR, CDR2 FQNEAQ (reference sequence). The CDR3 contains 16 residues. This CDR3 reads CASSFDGDLANYGYTF. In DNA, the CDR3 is TGTGCCAGCAGTTTTGACGGCGACTTAGCTAACTATGGCTACACCTTC.

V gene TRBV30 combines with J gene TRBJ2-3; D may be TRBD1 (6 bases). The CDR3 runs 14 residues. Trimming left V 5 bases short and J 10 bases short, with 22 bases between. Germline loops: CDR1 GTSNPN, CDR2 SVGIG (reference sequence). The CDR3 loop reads CAWSGTRGPVAQYF. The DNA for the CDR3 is TGTGCCTGGTCCGGGACAAGGGGTCCGGTCGCGCAGTATTTT.

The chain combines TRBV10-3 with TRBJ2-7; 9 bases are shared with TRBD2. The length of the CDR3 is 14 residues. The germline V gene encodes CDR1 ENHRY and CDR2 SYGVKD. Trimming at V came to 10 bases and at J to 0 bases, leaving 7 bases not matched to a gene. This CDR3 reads CATRREGNSYEQYF. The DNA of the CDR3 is TGTGCCACACGGCGGGAGGGTAACTCCTACGAGCAGTACTTC.

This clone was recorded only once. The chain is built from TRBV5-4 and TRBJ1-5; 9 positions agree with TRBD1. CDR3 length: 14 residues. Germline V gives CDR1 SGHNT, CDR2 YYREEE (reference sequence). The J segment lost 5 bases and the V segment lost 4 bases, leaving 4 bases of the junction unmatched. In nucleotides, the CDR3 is TGTGCCAGCAGCCAACAGGGGGCAGATCAGCCCCAGCATTTT. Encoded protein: CASSQQGADQPQHF.

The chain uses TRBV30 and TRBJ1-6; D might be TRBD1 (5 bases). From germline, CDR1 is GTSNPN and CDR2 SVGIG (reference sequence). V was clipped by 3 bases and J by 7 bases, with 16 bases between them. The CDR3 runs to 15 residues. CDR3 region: CAWSGLGGANSPLHF. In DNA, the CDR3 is TGTGCCTGGAGCGGCCTGGGTGGGGCAAATTCACCCCTCCACTTT. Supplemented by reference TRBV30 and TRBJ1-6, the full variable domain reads SQTIHQWPATLVQPVGSPLSLECTVEGTSNPNLYWYRQAAGRGLQLLFYSVGIGQISSEVPQNLSASRPQDRQFILSSKKLLLSDSGFYLCAWSGLGGANSPLHFGNGTRLTVT.